This TCR beta chain was documented in a study of blood T cell repertoires in COVID-19. Background on the study: COVID-19 samples, acute and convalescent, were from the United States, Italy and Spain. PBMCs, B-cell-depleted T cells, or T cells provided the cDNA or gDNA that made up the material.

How the authors handled the data: Amplified reference gene primers provided the basis for estimating nucleated cell counts. TCRdb's table, derived via immunoSEQ multiplex PCR, lists solely in-frame clones and lacks some. V and J calls and clone size are those listed in that table; D and trimming were worked out from the DNA. The sample holds 60,000 to 65,000 clones, roughly 84% seen once. CDR1 is SGHDN, CDR2 FVKESK, per germline. The J segment lost 5 bases and the V segment lost 3 bases, leaving 8 bases of the junction unmatched. The CDR3 length is 15 residues. This clone appeared a few times. Source material: peripheral blood. The rearrangement uses TRBV14 and TRBJ1-2, with 8 bases matching TRBD1. The receptor's source is a woman in her sixties with acute or convalescent COVID-19. For the CDR3, the DNA is TGTGCCAGCAGCCACGTAGGACAGGGACTTTATGGCTACACCTTC. Translated, it gives CASSHVGQGLYGYTF.